Listed below are T cell receptor beta chains from one sample, sequenced in a study of shared clonotypes between healthy human individuals. Sequencing was performed with immunoSEQ multiplex PCR; in TCRdb, only in-frame clones are kept and a portion is missing. The table includes around 1,000,000 clones, roughly 80% detected once. The material sequenced was memory CD4+ T cells from PBMCs. The receptors here all came from a man between 18 and 35 years old in good health. Some clones in this sample may be carry-over from other donors' samples. CDR3s include the opening cysteine and the closing phenylalanine or tryptophan. A D gene is named only where the DNA matches it firmly. The size field is filled for only some rows; it gives once, few, many or a size class.

length	V	D	size	J	CDR3	DNA
15	TRBV5-1	NA	NA	TRBJ2-2	CASRDQPSGTGELFF	TGCGCCAGCAGGGACCAGCCGTCGGGCACCGGGGAGCTGTTTTTT
10	TRBV27	NA	NA	TRBJ2-7	CASRAYEQYF	TGTGCCAGCAGAGCGTACGAGCAGTACTTC
13	TRBV11-1	NA	few	TRBJ1-1	CASSLIHNTEAFF	TGTGCCAGCAGCTTAATTCACAACACTGAAGCTTTCTTT
14	TRBV5-1	NA	NA	TRBJ1-1	CASSLLQADTEAFF	TGCGCCAGCAGCTTATTACAGGCGGACACTGAAGCTTTCTTT
16	TRBV7-9	NA	once	TRBJ2-5	CASSQARAGPQETQYF	TGTGCCAGCAGCCAGGCCCGGGCGGGGCCTCAAGAGACCCAGTACTTC
14	TRBV5-1	TRBD2	NA	TRBJ2-1	CARSSGRLYNEQFF	TGCGCCAGAAGTAGCGGGCGCCTCTACAATGAGCAGTTCTTC
13	TRBV7-2	NA	NA	TRBJ2-3	CASSRDPTDTQYF	TGTGCCAGCAGCCGTGACCCCACAGATACGCAGTATTTT
13	TRBV28	NA	NA	TRBJ2-7	CASTSGPFYEQYF	TGTGCCAGCACCTCCGGACCCTTCTACGAGCAGTACTTC
13	TRBV18	NA	NA	TRBJ2-7	CASSAGLSNEQYF	TGTGCCAGCTCAGCAGGCCTGAGCAACGAGCAGTACTTC
12	TRBV29-1	NA	NA	TRBJ2-1	CSVREGYNEQFF	TGCAGCGTTCGTGAGGGCTACAATGAGCAGTTCTTC
12	TRBV28	TRBD1	NA	TRBJ1-2	CASRAMGQGYTF	TGTGCCAGCAGGGCCATGGGACAGGGCTACACCTTC
14	TRBV19	NA	few	TRBJ1-1	CASSIRGLNTEAFF	TGTGCCAGTAGTATTCGGGGTTTGAACACTGAAGCTTTCTTT
15	TRBV7-9	TRBD1	NA	TRBJ1-4	CASSSTGEKGEKLFF	TGTGCCAGCAGCTCCACAGGGGAGAAAGGGGAAAAACTGTTTTTT
14	TRBV18	TRBD2	NA	TRBJ2-7	CASSQTSGDYEQYF	TGTGCCAGCTCACAGACTAGCGGGGACTACGAGCAGTACTTC
17	TRBV21-1	NA	NA	TRBJ2-4	CASSVRGSGEAKNIQYF	TGTGCCAGCAGCGTTAGGGGTAGCGGAGAAGCCAAAAACATTCAGTACTTC
14	TRBV2	TRBD1	many	TRBJ1-2	CASYRDRGNYGYTF	TGTGCCAGCTACCGGGACAGGGGGAACTATGGCTACACCTTC
15	TRBV7-9	TRBD2	NA	TRBJ2-7	CASSFPAGEDPEQYF	TGTGCCAGCAGCTTCCCGGCGGGAGAAGATCCCGAGCAGTACTTC
14	TRBV5-4	TRBD2	NA	TRBJ2-1	CASSLGREGREQFF	TGTGCCAGCAGCTTGGGGCGGGAGGGGCGTGAGCAGTTCTTC
15	TRBV15	NA	NA	TRBJ1-2	CATSRDEEGPRGYTF	TGTGCCACCAGCAGAGACGAGGAAGGGCCGCGAGGCTACACCTTC
15	TRBV5-3	TRBD1	NA	TRBJ2-7	CARSLERTGTYEQYF	TGTGCCAGAAGCTTGGAACGGACAGGGACCTACGAGCAGTACTTC
15	TRBV7-9	TRBD1	NA	TRBJ1-3	CASSSPGQGGNTIYF	TGTGCCAGCAGCTCTCCGGGACAGGGCGGAAACACCATATATTTT
15	TRBV7-3	TRBD2	NA	TRBJ2-1	CASSLSVGGRNEQFF	TGTGCCAGCAGCTTATCCGTTGGCGGGAGGAATGAGCAGTTCTTC
15	TRBV6-5	TRBD1	NA	TRBJ1-1	CASSYHRGHGVEAFF	TGTGCCAGCAGTTACCACAGGGGGCACGGGGTCGAGGCTTTCTTT
12	TRBV2	NA	NA	TRBJ1-6	CASSVTGSPLHF	TGTGCCAGCAGTGTTACGGGTTCACCCCTCCACTTT
15	TRBV28	NA	NA	TRBJ1-1	CASDGRRGGRSKAFF	TGTGCCAGCGATGGACGGCGGGGGGGGCGGTCGAAAGCTTTCTTT
17	TRBV6-1	NA	once	TRBJ2-4	CASSELRSPVVKDIQYF	TGTGCCAGCAGTGAACTACGGTCACCTGTCGTAAAAGACATTCAGTACTTC
15	TRBV5-1	TRBD2	NA	TRBJ2-3	CASSLGGGSADTQYF	TGCGCCAGCAGCTTGGGAGGCGGGAGCGCAGATACGCAGTATTTT
16	TRBV5-4	TRBD2	NA	TRBJ2-2	CASSSGLAGNTGELFF	TGTGCCAGCAGCTCGGGACTAGCGGGTAACACCGGGGAGCTGTTTTTT
13	TRBV29-1	TRBD2	many	TRBJ2-7	CSVEGDYSYEQYF	TGCAGCGTTGAGGGGGACTACTCCTACGAGCAGTACTTC
15	TRBV7-3	NA	once	TRBJ2-3	CASSLNPLTTDTQYF	TGTGCCAGCAGCTTAAACCCCCTTACCACAGATACGCAGTATTTT
15	TRBV9	NA	NA	TRBJ1-3	CASSVGSGSGNTIYF	TGTGCCAGCAGCGTAGGCTCAGGCTCTGGAAACACCATATATTTT
14	TRBV7-8	TRBD1	NA	TRBJ1-1	CASSLNRGNTEAFF	TGTGCCAGCAGCTTAAACAGGGGGAACACTGAAGCTTTCTTT
17	TRBV5-1	NA	once	TRBJ2-6	CASSFKLGVVGANVLTF	TGCGCCAGCAGCTTTAAGTTAGGGGTGGTAGGGGCCAACGTCCTGACTTTC
16	TRBV5-8	TRBD1	few	TRBJ1-5	CASSISWDRANQPQHF	TGTGCCAGCAGCATTTCCTGGGACAGGGCCAATCAGCCCCAGCATTTT
15	TRBV5-5	NA	many	TRBJ2-1	CASSRRGGRGNEQFF	TGTGCCAGCAGCCGCCGCGGGGGCCGGGGCAATGAGCAGTTCTTC
13	TRBV29-1	TRBD1	few	TRBJ1-1	CSGAQGWYTEAFF	TGCAGCGGCGCACAGGGGTGGTACACTGAAGCTTTCTTT
12	TRBV2	NA	NA	TRBJ2-5	CASNRALETQYF	TGTGCCAGCAACAGGGCGTTGGAGACCCAGTACTTC
13	TRBV2	NA	NA	TRBJ1-2	CASISGVIYGYTF	TGTGCCAGCATCAGTGGGGTTATCTATGGCTACACCTTC
15	TRBV5-5	TRBD2	NA	TRBJ2-7	CASSPRREPPYEQYF	TGTGCCAGCAGCCCTCGGCGGGAGCCCCCTTACGAGCAGTACTTC
17	TRBV23-1	TRBD2	NA	TRBJ2-2	CASSQSTSGRGSGELFF	TGCGCCAGCAGTCAATCGACCAGCGGGAGAGGTTCAGGGGAGCTGTTTTTT
15	TRBV11-2	NA	many	TRBJ2-1	CASSPTTSSYNEQFF	TGTGCCAGCAGCCCCACAACATCCTCCTACAATGAGCAGTTCTTC
15	TRBV5-1	NA	NA	TRBJ1-1	CASSLGATVHTEAFF	TGCGCCAGCAGCTTGGGGGCCACCGTCCACACTGAAGCTTTCTTT
16	TRBV19	NA	once	TRBJ1-5	CASSIAGPVSNQPQHF	TGTGCCAGTAGTATAGCAGGGCCCGTAAGCAATCAGCCCCAGCATTTT
13	TRBV6-1	NA	NA	TRBJ1-5	CASSHGGNQPQHF	TGTGCCAGCAGTCACGGGGGCAATCAGCCCCAGCATTTT
15	TRBV5-4	NA	NA	TRBJ1-1	CASSPGVVMNTEAFF	TGTGCCAGCAGTCCAGGGGTGGTGATGAACACTGAAGCTTTCTTT
12	TRBV5-4	NA	NA	TRBJ1-1	CASSAPTSEAFF	TGTGCCAGCAGCGCCCCTACCAGCGAAGCTTTCTTT
14	TRBV27	NA	NA	TRBJ2-7	CASTRTGGYYEQYF	TGTGCCAGCACACGAACAGGCGGATACTACGAGCAGTACTTC
13	TRBV5-1	NA	NA	TRBJ2-3	CASSLGATDTQYF	TGCGCCAGCAGCTTGGGTGCGACAGATACGCAGTATTTT
17	TRBV11-2	TRBD2	NA	TRBJ2-1	CASSLLVDGREYNEQFF	TGTGCCAGCAGCTTATTAGTTGACGGGAGGGAATACAATGAGCAGTTCTTC
17	TRBV5-1	TRBD2	NA	TRBJ2-7	CASSLRTSGMSSYEQYF	TGCGCCAGCAGCTTGAGGACTAGCGGGATGAGCTCCTACGAGCAGTACTTC
16	TRBV9	TRBD2	few	TRBJ2-2	CASSAHSGTNTGELFF	TGTGCCAGCAGCGCTCATAGCGGGACTAACACCGGGGAGCTGTTTTTT
13	TRBV5-1	NA	NA	TRBJ2-5	CASSLHGQETQYF	TGCGCCAGCAGCTTGCACGGTCAAGAGACCCAGTACTTC
14	TRBV11-2	NA	few	TRBJ2-5	CASSVLGVEETQYF	TGTGCCAGCAGCGTACTAGGAGTCGAAGAGACCCAGTACTTC
16	TRBV7-6	NA	NA	TRBJ2-5	CASSSPSWGYQETQYF	TGTGCCAGCAGCTCCCCCAGTTGGGGGTACCAAGAGACCCAGTACTTC
14	TRBV4-1	TRBD1	few	TRBJ1-1	CASSRTGANTEAFF	TGCGCCAGCAGCCGGACAGGAGCCAACACTGAAGCTTTCTTT